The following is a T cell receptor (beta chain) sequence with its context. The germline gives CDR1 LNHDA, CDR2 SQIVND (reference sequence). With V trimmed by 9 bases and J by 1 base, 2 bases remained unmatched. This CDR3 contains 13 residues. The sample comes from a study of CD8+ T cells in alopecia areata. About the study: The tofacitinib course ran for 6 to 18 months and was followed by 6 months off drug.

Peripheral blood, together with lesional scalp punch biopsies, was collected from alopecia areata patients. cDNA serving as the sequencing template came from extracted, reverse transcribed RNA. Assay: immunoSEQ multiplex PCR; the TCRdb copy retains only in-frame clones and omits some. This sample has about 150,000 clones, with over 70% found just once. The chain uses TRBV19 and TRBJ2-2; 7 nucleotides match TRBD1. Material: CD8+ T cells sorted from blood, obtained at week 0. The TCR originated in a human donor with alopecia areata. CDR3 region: CASGTVNTGELFF. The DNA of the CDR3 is TGTGCCAGCGGGACAGTGAACACCGGGGAGCTGTTTTTT.